This TCR beta chain was found in a study of shared clonotypes between healthy human individuals. Clones were sequenced by immunoSEQ multiplex PCR, and TCRdb holds only the in-frame ones, with some missing. The sample records about 1.4 million clones, around 97% being singletons. In the case of this clone: Its specificity is not known.

Splitting the CD4+ cells yielded a CD45RA+ naive subset and a CD45RA-negative memory subset. General study results and limits: Sorted-subset samples were not fully sequenced, rarefaction indicated.

Trimming left V 1 base short and J 1 base short, with 7 bases between. Germline assignment: CDR1 LNHDA and CDR2 SQIVND (reference sequence). The CDR3 is 14 amino acids. The TCR was taken from a man aged 30 to 39 in good health. Sequencing was done on a sample of naive CD4+ T cells sorted from blood. The subset: CD45RA+ positively selected. The gene calls are TRBV19 and TRBJ1-1; D unresolved. CDR3 amino acids: CASSIGQTNTEAFF. CDR3 nucleotide sequence: TGTGCCAGTAGTATAGGGCAGACGAACACTGAAGCTTTCTTT.